This TCR beta chain derives from a study of cytomegalovirus exposure and HLA in healthy donors. This CDR3 contains 14 residues. After removal of 4 bases from V and 4 bases from J, the junction contained 2 bases not matched to a gene. In germline, CDR1 is KGHSH, CDR2 LQKENI. PCR primers comprised 60 Vbeta and 13 Jbeta primers. Profiled with immunoSEQ multiplex PCR; TCRdb holds only in-frame clones, not every one. In the table there are 160,000 or so clones, over 75% of which are singletons. The chain employs TRBV18 and TRBJ1-4; 8 nucleotides match TRBD1. This TCR came from a man aged 35 to 55 in good health and CMV-seronegative. The sample taken for sequencing was PBMCs. The CDR3 DNA reads as TGTGCCAGCTCACTAGGACAGGGTAATGAAAAACTGTTTTTT. Translation gives CASSLGQGNEKLFF.